The next 26 T cell receptor beta chains were all read from a single sample in a study of beta chain features in type 1 diabetes. Study conclusions and caveats: All four CD4+ subsets of Type 1 diabetes patients contained TCRB CDR3s that were moderately but significantly shorter.

Every isolated RNA sample was fully reverse transcribed, so sequencing captured expressed TCRB transcripts. Only in-frame clones appear in the TCRdb table, and some are missing; sequencing was by immunoSEQ multiplex PCR. The table lists over 300,000 clones, around 9.3% of them singletons, with less than 1.2% in the top ten. Antigens of these TCRs are unknown. Material for sequencing was central memory CD4+ T cells from blood. Every receptor here comes from a man younger than 45 with type 1 diabetes.

This clone was counted only a few times. The rearrangement uses TRBV27 and TRBJ1-1, with 7 nucleotides matching TRBD1. The CDR3 is 16 amino acids. After removal of 4 bases from V and 3 bases from J, the junction contained 11 bases not matched to a gene. The germline CDR1 and CDR2 sequences are MNHEY and SMNVEV (reference sequence). CDR3 DNA sequence: TGTGCCAGCAGTTCACCCGCCATCGGGACAGACACTGAAGCTTTCTTT. It yields the protein CASSSPAIGTDTEAFF.

V gene TRBV14 combines with J gene TRBJ2-7; TRBD1 aligns across 7 bases. J was trimmed by 5 bases and V by 4 bases; bases with no gene match: 17. Per germline, CDR1 SGHDN and CDR2 FVKESK. The CDR3 has 17 residues. For the CDR3, the DNA is TGTGCCAGCAGCCCCACACGGACAGGCTTTCGTGAACACGAGCAGTACTTC. Its protein product is CASSPTRTGFREHEQYF.

The gene calls are TRBV15 and TRBJ1-5; D unresolved. The germline V gene encodes CDR1 LNHNV and CDR2 YYDKDF (reference sequence). There are 15 residues in the CDR3. Trimming removed 0 bases from V and 3 bases from J, with 9 bases in between. The CDR3, as DNA: TGTGCCACCAGCAGAGACGGAGACCCCAATCAGCCCCAGCATTTT. It is translated as CATSRDGDPNQPQHF.

This clone occurred a few times. The V call is TRBV4-3, the J call TRBJ1-2; D ambiguous. The CDR3 covers 13 residues. Germline V gene lookup returns CDR1 LGHNA and CDR2 YSLEER. Trimming took off 2 bases at V and 6 bases at J, with 10 bases between the two ends. CDR3 nucleotides: TGCGCCAGCAGCCAACAGACTCGGAATGGCTACACCTTC. Translation: CASSQQTRNGYTF.

The V gene is TRBV5-4, the J gene TRBJ2-7; D may be TRBD1 (5 bases). This CDR3 has 11 amino acids. The V and J ends lost 4 bases and 6 bases respectively, with 8 bases between them. Germline-derived CDR1 and CDR2 are SGHNT and YYREEE (reference sequence). Here the CDR3 reads CASSAGSEQYF. CDR3 nucleotide sequence: TGTGCCAGCAGCGCAGGGTCCGAGCAGTACTTC.

The chain links TRBV7-2 to TRBJ2-5; D gene ambiguous. Looked up from germline, CDR1 is SGHTA and CDR2 is FQGNSA. Trimming took off 3 bases at V and 0 bases at J, with 8 bases between the two ends. The CDR3 length is 14 residues. The CDR3 nucleotides are TGTGCCAGCAGCTTGCTCCGGGACCAAGAGACCCAGTACTTC. Translation gives CASSLLRDQETQYF. The variable domain in full, with the rest retrieved from reference TRBV7-2 and TRBJ2-5, is GAGVSQSPSNKVTEKGKDVELRCDPISGHTALYWYRQSLGQGLEFLIYFQGNSAPDKSGLPSDRFSAERTGGSVSTLTIQRTQQEDSAVYLCASSLLRDQETQYFGPGTRLLVL.

The chain uses TRBV28 and TRBJ2-7; 8 nucleotides line up with TRBD1. The length of the CDR3 is 14 residues. The V and J ends lost 2 bases and 5 bases, in that order; junction bases with no gene match: 5. Germline assignment: CDR1 MDHEN and CDR2 SYDVKM. CDR3 nucleotides: TGTGCCAGCAGTTTACATAGACAGGGGAACGAGCAGTACTTC. Translated: CASSLHRQGNEQYF.

This clone was seen more than once but under ten times. This rearrangement joins TRBV7-2 to TRBJ2-7; D gene ambiguous. Germline V gives CDR1 SGHTA, CDR2 FQGNSA. V lost 4 bases and J 0 bases, leaving 10 bases between the germline ends. The CDR3 covers 14 residues. In DNA, the CDR3 is TGTGCCAGCAGCTCGGGCCATTTCTCCTACGAGCAGTACTTC. It yields the protein CASSSGHFSYEQYF.

The CDR3 coding sequence is TGTGCCAGCTCACCCACGGCACTGAACACTGAAGCTTTCTTT. It specifies CASSPTALNTEAFF. J is TRBJ1-1 and V is TRBV18; D is unclear. Trimming took off 3 bases at V and 0 bases at J, with 8 bases between the two ends. Germline CDR1 KGHSH, CDR2 LQKENI. This CDR3 region has 14 residues. Together with reference TRBV18 and TRBJ1-1, the CDR3 gives the full variable domain: NAGVMQNPRHLVRRRGQEARLRCSPMKGHSHVYWYRQLPEEGLKFMVYLQKENIIDESGMPKERFSAEFPKEGPSILRIQQVVRGDSAAYFCASSPTALNTEAFFGQGTRLTVV.

This clone was observed at least ten times. The V and J genes are TRBV10-3 and TRBJ2-3; 7 positions match TRBD2. The CDR3 contains 15 residues. V gave up 3 bases and J gave up 1 base; unmatched junction bases: 4. The germline V gene encodes CDR1 ENHRY and CDR2 SYGVKD. CDR3 bases: TGTGCCATCAGTGACGTAGGGAGGGGCACAGATACGCAGTATTTT. Translating gives CAISDVGRGTDTQYF.

The chain links TRBV27 to TRBJ2-5; D is undetermined. The CDR3 has 11 amino acids. Trimming cost V 6 bases and J 5 bases, with 7 bases left between them. Per germline, CDR1 MNHEY and CDR2 SMNVEV (reference sequence). CDR3 DNA: TGTGCCAGCAGCCCGCCGGAGACCCAGTACTTC. Translation: CASSPPETQYF.

In this sample, this clone turned up a few times. The V and J genes are TRBV19 and TRBJ1-5; D is undetermined. The CDR3 consists of 15 residues. V gave up 2 bases and J gave up 0 bases, with 8 bases separating them. Germline V gene lookup returns CDR1 LNHDA and CDR2 SQIVND (reference sequence). In nucleotides, the CDR3 is TGTGCCAGTAGTATAAGGGAATATAGCAATCAGCCCCAGCATTTT. It codes for CASSIREYSNQPQHF. The full variable domain, completed using reference TRBV19 and TRBJ1-5, is DGGITQSPKYLFRKEGQNVTLSCEQNLNHDAMYWYRQDPGQGLRLIYYSQIVNDFQKGDIAEGYSVSREKKESFPLTVTSAQKNPTAFYLCASSIREYSNQPQHFGDGTRLSIL.

This clone occurred a few times. The sample has other DNA sequences that encode this CDR3 too. This chain connects TRBV2 to TRBJ1-3, with D unclear. Germline lookup yields CDR1 SNHLY and CDR2 FYNNEI. V gave up 1 base and J gave up 4 bases, with 5 bases separating them. CDR3 length equals 13 residues. CDR3 in DNA: TGTGCCAGCAGTGAAGGAAGCGGAAACACCATATATTTT. Protein sequence: CASSEGSGNTIYF.

V is TRBV5-6 and J is TRBJ1-4; D is unclear. This CDR3 has 12 residues. The V gene lost 1 base and the J gene lost 8 bases, with 6 bases spanning the gap. Germline CDR1 is SGHDT and CDR2 is YYEEEE. Written as DNA, the CDR3 is TGTGCCAGCAGCTTGTCGGGGGAAAAACTGTTTTTT. As protein: CASSLSGEKLFF.

Ten or more counts support this clone. This rearrangement joins TRBV15 to TRBJ1-4; 7 nucleotides line up with TRBD1. Per the germline V gene, CDR1 is LNHNV and CDR2 is YYDKDF (reference sequence). With V trimmed by 3 bases and J by 5 bases, 6 bases remained unmatched. The CDR3 extends over 15 amino acids. The DNA for the CDR3 is TGTGCCACCAGCAGCCCAGGGGGACCGAATGAAAAACTGTTTTTT. Amino acid sequence: CATSSPGGPNEKLFF.

This clone came up a few times. DNA of the CDR3: TGTGCCTGGAGGACCGATTTCGTGGCCGGGGGCTACACCTTC. This sequence encodes CAWRTDFVAGGYTF. This chain uses TRBV30 with TRBJ1-2; no clear D gene. Germline V CDR1 and CDR2: GTSNPN, SVGIG (reference sequence). Between the trimmed V and J ends, which lost 3 bases and 8 bases, there was a span of 19 bases. This CDR3 is built from 14 residues. The full variable domain, with the rest looked up from reference TRBV30 and TRBJ1-2, is SQTIHQWPATLVQPVGSPLSLECTVEGTSNPNLYWYRQAAGRGLQLLFYSVGIGQISSEVPQNLSASRPQDRQFILSSKKLLLSDSGFYLCAWRTDFVAGGYTFGSGTRLTVV.

The chain couples TRBV11-2 to TRBJ2-5; TRBD2 is a possible D gene (6 bases). Germline V gives CDR1 SGHAT, CDR2 FQNNGV. V was clipped by 0 bases and J by 11 bases, with 10 bases between them. The CDR3 runs to 12 residues. The CDR3 spells CASSLDGGEQYF. The DNA of the CDR3 is TGTGCCAGCAGCTTAGACGGGGGAGAGCAGTACTTC.

V usage is TRBV6-1 and J usage is TRBJ2-1, with 9 nucleotides matching TRBD2. V lost 6 bases and J lost 5; bases outside the gene matches: 5. From germline, CDR1 is MNHNS and CDR2 SASEGT. The CDR3 runs 14 residues. CDR3 sequence (DNA): TGTGCCAGCAGACCTTGGACTAGCGACAATGAGCAGTTCTTC. Translating gives CASRPWTSDNEQFF.

The CDR3 sequence: CASSAPGQVRSAEAFF. The CDR3 bases are TGTGCCAGCAGCGCCCCGGGACAGGTCCGGAGCGCTGAAGCTTTCTTT. This chain links TRBV7-9 with TRBJ1-1; TRBD1 matches 8 bases. J lost 6 bases, V lost 5 bases, and 14 bases had no gene match. The germline CDR1 and CDR2 sequences are SEHNR and FQNEAQ (reference sequence). The CDR3 spans 16 residues.

The chain employs TRBV30 and TRBJ1-1; a possible D gene is TRBD1 (6 bases). The CDR3 is made up of 14 amino acids. CDR1 is GTSNPN and CDR2 is SVGIG in the germline V gene (reference sequence). V was cut by 4 bases and J by 4 bases, with 16 bases left in between. CDR3 nucleotides: TGTGCCTGGACCAAACAGGGTGTATCCACTGAAGCTTTCTTT. This sequence encodes CAWTKQGVSTEAFF. Combining the CDR3 with reference TRBV30 and TRBJ1-1 gives the whole variable domain SQTIHQWPATLVQPVGSPLSLECTVEGTSNPNLYWYRQAAGRGLQLLFYSVGIGQISSEVPQNLSASRPQDRQFILSSKKLLLSDSGFYLCAWTKQGVSTEAFFGQGTRLTVV.

This sequence joins TRBV5-1 and TRBJ2-3; 13 bases fit TRBD2. V shed 3 bases and J 4 bases; nucleotides not matched to a gene: 5. Germline V gene data show CDR1 as SGHRS and CDR2 as YFSETQ. The CDR3 is made up of 16 amino acids. The CDR3 sequence is CASSSGTSGTADTQYF. Here the CDR3 DNA reads TGCGCCAGCAGCTCTGGGACTAGCGGGACTGCAGATACGCAGTATTTT.

The CDR3 spells CASSQDTGTLNTGELFF. The DNA for the CDR3 is TGCGCCAGCAGCCAAGATACCGGGACACTGAACACCGGGGAGCTGTTTTTT. The chain carries TRBV4-3 and TRBJ2-2; a weak D match, TRBD1 (6 bases). V was trimmed by 0 bases and J by 1 base, leaving 12 bases between them. The CDR3 runs 17 residues. Germline loops: CDR1 LGHNA, CDR2 YSLEER.

The sample holds a few counts of this clone. The DNA of the CDR3 is TGTGCCAGCAGCACCCCGACAGGGAAAAGCACAGAAGCTTTCTTT. It codes for CASSTPTGKSTEAFF. V is TRBV7-9 and J is TRBJ1-1; 7 bases fit TRBD1. The CDR3 runs 15 residues. Losses at the gene ends were 5 bases for V and 8 bases for J; bases not matched to a gene: 14. CDR1 is SEHNR and CDR2 is FQNEAQ in the germline V gene (reference sequence).

This clone was recorded a few times. This chain connects TRBV7-2 to TRBJ2-3; TRBD2 matches at 12 bases. This CDR3 has 16 residues. Germline V CDR1 and CDR2: SGHTA, FQGNSA. V was pared by 3 bases and J by 2 bases, with 3 bases of the junction left unmatched. CDR3 DNA: TGTGCCAGCAGCTTGACTAGCGGGGGTTTCACAGATACGCAGTATTTT. Its translation: CASSLTSGGFTDTQYF. The full variable domain, with the rest looked up from reference TRBV7-2 and TRBJ2-3, is GAGVSQSPSNKVTEKGKDVELRCDPISGHTALYWYRQSLGQGLEFLIYFQGNSAPDKSGLPSDRFSAERTGGSVSTLTIQRTQQEDSAVYLCASSLTSGGFTDTQYFGPGTRLTVL.

The J gene is TRBJ2-7, the V gene TRBV29-1, with 10 nucleotides matching TRBD1. Germline trimming cut 4 bases from V and 3 bases from J; bases unmatched to any gene: 9. The CDR3 runs 15 residues. Germline V gene lookup returns CDR1 SQVTM and CDR2 ANQGSEA. This CDR3 is CSVGGRTGGNYEQYF. The CDR3 region has the DNA TGCAGCGTTGGAGGGAGGACAGGGGGTAACTACGAGCAGTACTTC.

The chain couples TRBV2 to TRBJ2-7, with 10 positions matching TRBD1. The V gene's germline CDR1 is SNHLY and CDR2 FYNNEI. The CDR3 has 14 residues. The J segment lost 3 bases and the V segment lost 7 bases, leaving 6 bases of the junction unmatched. The CDR3 region has the DNA TGTGCCAGCAACTCGGGACAGGGGAACTACGAGCAGTACTTC. Protein product: CASNSGQGNYEQYF. The full variable domain, with the rest looked up from reference TRBV2 and TRBJ2-7, is EPEVTQTPSHQVTQMGQEVILRCVPISNHLYFYWYRQILGQKVEFLVSFYNNEISEKSEIFDDQFSVERPDGSNFTLKIRSTKLEDSAMYFCASNSGQGNYEQYFGPGTRLTVT.